Following are 17 T cell receptor beta chains from one sample sequenced in a study of cytomegalovirus exposure and HLA in healthy donors. PCR involved 60 Vbeta and 13 Jbeta primers. This table comes from immunoSEQ multiplex PCR, and its TCRdb copy is limited to in-frame clones, with some not included. Its clone listing holds 100,000 to 150,000 clones. The specimen sequenced was PBMCs. These receptors all stem from a man between 18 and 29 years old in good health and CMV-seronegative.

The J gene is TRBJ2-1, the V gene TRBV7-8, with TRBD2 as a possible D gene (7 bases). Trimming took off 5 bases at V and 0 bases at J, with 14 bases between the two ends. The germline V gene encodes CDR1 SGHVS and CDR2 FQNEAQ. The CDR3 has 16 residues. Here the CDR3 DNA reads TGTGCCAGCAGCAGACCGGGGGGCCTCTCCTACAATGAGCAGTTCTTC. Translating gives CASSRPGGLSYNEQFF. Full variable domain (outside the CDR3, taken from reference TRBV7-8 and TRBJ2-1): GAGVSQSPRYKVAKRGQDVALRCDPISGHVSLFWYQQALGQGPEFLTYFQNEAQLDKSGLPSDRFFAERPEGSVSTLKIQRTQQEDSAVYLCASSRPGGLSYNEQFFGPGTRLTVL.

The V gene is TRBV6-5, the J gene TRBJ1-6; 8 nucleotides agree with TRBD1. V shed 6 bases, J shed 6 bases, and the junction held 4 bases outside the gene matches. The length of the CDR3 is 14 residues. Per germline, CDR1 MNHEY and CDR2 SVGAGI. The CDR3 DNA is TGTGCCAGCAGGCGGACAGGGATTAATTCACCCCTCCACTTT. This sequence encodes CASRRTGINSPLHF.

The chain links TRBV5-1 to TRBJ1-1; 7 nucleotides align to TRBD1. V lost 4 bases, J lost 5 bases, and 8 bases stayed unmatched. Germline V gene sequence: CDR1 SGHRS, CDR2 YFSETQ. The CDR3 extends over 14 amino acids. For the CDR3, the DNA is TGCGCCAGCAGCCGGAGGGGGCTGGGGACTGAAGCTTTCTTT. It codes for CASSRRGLGTEAFF.

The V gene is TRBV6-1, the J gene TRBJ1-2; D unresolved. The germline V gene encodes CDR1 MNHNS and CDR2 SASEGT. The CDR3 runs 14 residues. V lost 4 bases and J lost 8, with 17 bases in between. The CDR3 spells CASSGPSRGRGYTF. The CDR3 DNA sequence: TGTGCCAGCAGTGGACCATCACGGGGAAGAGGCTACACCTTC.

This rearrangement joins TRBV13 to TRBJ2-1, with 9 nucleotides matching TRBD2. The CDR3 is made up of 16 amino acids. Germline CDR1 reads PRHDT; CDR2 reads FYEKMQ (reference sequence). V shed 4 bases, J shed 7 bases, and the junction held 11 bases outside the gene matches. The CDR3 loop is CASSSEGGGARNEQFF. As DNA, the CDR3 is TGTGCCAGCAGCTCCGAAGGCGGGGGGGCGCGTAATGAGCAGTTCTTC.

The chain joins TRBV6-5 to TRBJ1-2; D is ambiguous. V lost 5 bases, J lost 4 bases, and 14 bases lay in between. The CDR3 covers 14 residues. Per germline, CDR1 MNHEY and CDR2 SVGAGI. The CDR3 reads CASSRSTVAYGYTF. In DNA, the CDR3 is TGTGCCAGCAGTCGTTCCACAGTTGCCTATGGCTACACCTTC.

V usage is TRBV7-9 and J usage is TRBJ1-1; D gene uncertain. The V gene's germline CDR1 is SEHNR and CDR2 FQNEAQ (reference sequence). V shed 3 bases and J shed 0 bases, with 5 bases lying between them. The CDR3 has 13 residues. Written as DNA, the CDR3 is TGTGCCAGCAGCTTCGACTTGAACACTGAAGCTTTCTTT. Amino acids: CASSFDLNTEAFF.

The chain uses TRBV5-1 and TRBJ2-5; D gene unclear. The CDR3 loop spans 11 amino acids. V gave up 2 bases and J gave up 5 bases, with 4 bases separating them. Per the germline V gene, CDR1 is SGHRS and CDR2 is YFSETQ. In nucleotides, the CDR3 is TGCGCCAGCAGCTTCCATGAGACCCAGTACTTC. Residues: CASSFHETQYF. The variable domain in full, with the rest retrieved from reference TRBV5-1 and TRBJ2-5, is KAGVTQTPRYLIKTRGQQVTLSCSPISGHRSVSWYQQTPGQGLQFLFEYFSETQRNKGNFPGRFSGRQFSNSRSEMNVSTLELGDSALYLCASSFHETQYFGPGTRLLVL.

V usage is TRBV18 and J usage is TRBJ1-4; 7 bases are a match to TRBD1. The CDR3 length is 15 residues. Germline V gene lookup returns CDR1 KGHSH and CDR2 LQKENI. The J segment lost 6 bases and the V segment lost 3 bases, leaving 7 bases of the junction unmatched. DNA for the CDR3: TGTGCCAGCTCACCCGACAGGGCGCGGGATGAAAAACTGTTTTTT. Its protein product is CASSPDRARDEKLFF.

This sequence joins TRBV5-6 and TRBJ2-7, with D maybe TRBD1 (6 bases). V gave up 3 bases and J gave up 5 bases, with 12 bases separating them. Germline assignment: CDR1 SGHDT and CDR2 YYEEEE. The CDR3 contains 13 residues. The CDR3 sequence is CASSSTGIHEQYF. The CDR3, as DNA: TGTGCCAGCAGCTCAACAGGGATCCACGAGCAGTACTTC.

The chain has TRBV5-6 and TRBJ2-7; a weak D match, TRBD2 (5 bases). Trimming left V 1 base short and J 2 bases short, with 13 bases between. CDR3 length equals 15 residues. Germline V CDR1 and CDR2: SGHDT, YYEEEE. The CDR3 protein is CASSLLPARAYEQYF. The CDR3 nucleotides read TGTGCCAGCAGCTTGTTACCAGCGAGGGCCTACGAGCAGTACTTC. The complete variable domain, with remaining parts taken from reference TRBV5-6 and TRBJ2-7, reads DAGVTQSPTHLIKTRGQQVTLRCSPKSGHDTVSWYQQALGQGPQFIFQYYEEEERQRGNFPDRFSGHQFPNYSSELNVNALLLGDSALYLCASSLLPARAYEQYFGPGTRLTVT.

J is TRBJ1-2 and V is TRBV5-4; D is perhaps TRBD1 (5 bases). The CDR3 extends over 15 amino acids. Looked up from germline, CDR1 is SGHNT and CDR2 is YYREEE (reference sequence). Trimming took 6 bases from V and 8 from J, leaving 23 bases between them. This chain's CDR3 is CASIGASGRVGGYTF. CDR3 nucleotide sequence: TGTGCCAGCATCGGGGCCTCCGGGAGGGTGGGCGGCTACACCTTC. Filled out from reference TRBV5-4 and TRBJ1-2, the complete variable domain reads ETGVTQSPTHLIKTRGQQVTLRCSSQSGHNTVSWYQQALGQGPQFIFQYYREEENGRGNFPPRFSGLQFPNYSSELNVNALELDDSALYLCASIGASGRVGGYTFGSGTRLTVV.

This sequence joins TRBV2 and TRBJ1-2, with a tentative D call TRBD1 (6 bases). Germline-derived CDR1 and CDR2 are SNHLY and FYNNEI. V was cut by 11 bases and J by 5 bases, with 18 bases left in between. CDR3 length: 13 residues. CDR3 residues: CAQGPDRLYGYTF. CDR3 bases: TGTGCCCAGGGTCCGGACAGACTATATGGCTACACCTTC.

This chain connects TRBV5-1 to TRBJ2-7; 8 bases fit TRBD1. The V gene's germline CDR1 is SGHRS and CDR2 YFSETQ. CDR3 length: 15 residues. V was clipped by 4 bases and J by 2 bases; unmatched bases: 8. Here the CDR3 DNA reads TGCGCCAGCAGCCCGGGACAGGTGGTAGCCTACGAGCAGTACTTC. The encoded protein is CASSPGQVVAYEQYF. The variable domain in full, completed from reference TRBV5-1 and TRBJ2-7, reads KAGVTQTPRYLIKTRGQQVTLSCSPISGHRSVSWYQQTPGQGLQFLFEYFSETQRNKGNFPGRFSGRQFSNSRSEMNVSTLELGDSALYLCASSPGQVVAYEQYFGPGTRLTVT.

The V gene is TRBV4-1, the J gene TRBJ1-1, with D perhaps TRBD1 (6 bases). Germline V gene lookup returns CDR1 MGHRA and CDR2 YSYEKL. This CDR3 is built from 17 residues. Trimming stripped 0 bases from V and 3 bases from J, with 17 bases between. CDR3 residues: CASSQDWMGEGDTEAFF. Here the CDR3 DNA reads TGCGCCAGCAGCCAAGATTGGATGGGGGAGGGGGACACTGAAGCTTTCTTT.

This rearrangement joins TRBV14 to TRBJ1-6; D not resolved. The CDR3 consists of 15 residues. Germline CDR1 SGHDN, CDR2 FVKESK. Trimming left V 1 base short and J 4 bases short, with 8 bases between. The CDR3 reads CASSQAVSYNSPLHF. The CDR3 DNA is TGTGCCAGCAGCCAAGCAGTATCTTATAATTCACCCCTCCACTTT.

The chain links TRBV29-1 to TRBJ1-4; 8 bases match TRBD1. CDR3 length: 13 residues. CDR1 SQVTM and CDR2 ANQGSEA come from the germline V gene. Trimming cost V 3 bases and J 7 bases; bases outside gene matches: 4. CDR3 sequence: CSVDRGRGEKLFF. CDR3 DNA sequence: TGCAGCGTTGACAGGGGGCGAGGTGAAAAACTGTTTTTT.